This T cell receptor (beta chain) emerged from a study of T cell repertoires in cytomegalovirus infection (dated 2019 in TCRdb). Background on the whole study: Donor HLA type was relevant to the analysis, because carriage of CMV infection together with the matching HLA type was indicated by public TCR beta signatures.

The CDR3 starts with the cysteine, ends with the phenylalanine, and has 16 residues. Just CDR3 DNA is preserved here, 48 bases in frame from base 1. V is cut by 5 bases and J by 0 bases, and the space between the germline ends is 13 bases. The germline V gene yields SGHVS for CDR1 and FNYEAQ for CDR2. Sequencing took place on an Illumina HiSeq 1500. TCRdb cleaned the public reads at Q25 with fastp, built clones with MiXCR and kept in-frame beta chains. When rows share a CDR3 protein, they turn into one entry using the most common DNA and genes. For this sample there are 200,000 to 300,000 distinct CDR3 sequences; approximately 13% appear just once. The ten largest account for around 9.5% of the sample. A few counts support this clonotype. It lacks a known antigen. No per-base quality is available; no much larger clone lies one base away. Broad study findings and their caveats: Cumulative frequency of public TCR beta family members discriminated carriers of CMV infection plus the relevant HLA type in this cohort and an independent approximately 400-donor cohort. The ex vivo response was dominated by HLA-C-restricted CMV-specific TCR beta clonotypes, which also provided the single most frequent clonotype in two of eight donors.

Input material: PBMCs. The chain links TRBV7-6 with TRBJ2-2, with the D gene uncertain. This TCR was sampled from a human donor in good health (CMV status not recorded). Some clones in this sample may be carry-over from other donors' samples. Here the CDR3 is given as CASSLRTDANTGELFF. In nucleotide form, the sequence is TGTGCCAGCAGCCTAAGGACGGACGCGAACACCGGGGAGCTGTTTTTT.